Listed below are T cell receptor beta chains from one sample, sequenced in a study of blood T cell repertoires in COVID-19. Repertoires were generated with immunoSEQ multiplex PCR, while TCRdb's copy carries only in-frame clones and drops some. This sample has some 83,000 clones, with roughly four fifths found just once. What was sequenced was peripheral blood. Receptors originate from a man aged 50 to 59 with acute or convalescent COVID-19. Each CDR3 is given with its conserved first and last residue. A D gene is named only where the DNA matches it firmly. Clone size is shown for a subset of rows, as once, few, many or a class of expanded clone.

cdr3_nt: TGTGCCAGCAGTTTGAAACTAGCGGGAGACGGGGAGCTGTTTTTT; cdr3_aa: CASSLKLAGDGELFF; d_call: TRBD2; v_call: TRBV5-4; clone_size: NA; j_call: TRBJ2-2; cdr3_length: 15
cdr3_nt: TGTGCCAGCAGCGTAGGGGGGGTCGGTCAGCCCCAGCATTTT; cdr3_aa: CASSVGGVGQPQHF; d_call: NA; v_call: TRBV9; clone_size: NA; j_call: TRBJ1-5; cdr3_length: 14
cdr3_nt: TGCGCCAGCAGCTTGGGACAGGGGGCTGGTGGCTACACCTTC; cdr3_aa: CASSLGQGAGGYTF; d_call: TRBD1; v_call: TRBV5-1; clone_size: NA; j_call: TRBJ1-2; cdr3_length: 14
cdr3_nt: TGTGCCAGTAGTCTCCGGACGGGACAGGGCCCCTCTCAGCCCCAGCATTTT; cdr3_aa: CASSLRTGQGPSQPQHF; d_call: TRBD1; v_call: TRBV19; clone_size: NA; j_call: TRBJ1-5; cdr3_length: 17
cdr3_nt: TGCGCCAGCAGTCAATCGGGGGGCAATGAGCAGTTCTTC; cdr3_aa: CASSQSGGNEQFF; d_call: NA; v_call: TRBV23-1; clone_size: few; j_call: TRBJ2-1; cdr3_length: 13
cdr3_nt: TGCGCCAGCAGCTCGAGGACAGGGGATATGAACACTGAAGCTTTCTTT; cdr3_aa: CASSSRTGDMNTEAFF; d_call: TRBD1; v_call: TRBV4-1; clone_size: NA; j_call: TRBJ1-1; cdr3_length: 16
cdr3_nt: TGTGCCAGCAGTTATGGGGGGTGGATGTCTGAAGCTTTCTTT; cdr3_aa: CASSYGGWMSEAFF; d_call: NA; v_call: TRBV6-2/TRBV6-3; clone_size: NA; j_call: TRBJ1-1; cdr3_length: 14
cdr3_nt: TGTGCCAGCAGTCCCCAGGGGAGAAGCGCTGAAGCTTTCTTT; cdr3_aa: CASSPQGRSAEAFF; d_call: NA; v_call: TRBV25-1; clone_size: NA; j_call: TRBJ1-1; cdr3_length: 14
cdr3_nt: TGTGCCAGCAGCCCAGGGGGCGTATATGGCTACACCTTC; cdr3_aa: CASSPGGVYGYTF; d_call: TRBD1; v_call: TRBV12-3/TRBV12-4; clone_size: NA; j_call: TRBJ1-2; cdr3_length: 13
cdr3_nt: TGTGCCAGTAGCCCCGGGACAGGGGACGGCGAGCAGTACTTC; cdr3_aa: CASSPGTGDGEQYF; d_call: TRBD1; v_call: TRBV19; clone_size: NA; j_call: TRBJ2-7; cdr3_length: 14
cdr3_nt: TGTGCCAGCAGCCATCCCCAGCCTAGCGGGACACCCACAGATACGCAGTATTTT; cdr3_aa: CASSHPQPSGTPTDTQYF; d_call: TRBD2; v_call: TRBV4-2; clone_size: NA; j_call: TRBJ2-3; cdr3_length: 18
cdr3_nt: TGTGCCAGCAGCGCTTCCGGGACTAGCGGGATTTACTTC; cdr3_aa: CASSASGTSGIYF; d_call: TRBD2; v_call: TRBV11-3; clone_size: NA; j_call: TRBJ2-7; cdr3_length: 13
cdr3_nt: TGTGCCAGCAGCGGAGGGGCGGGGAACCAGCCCCAGCATTTT; cdr3_aa: CASSGGAGNQPQHF; d_call: NA; v_call: TRBV9; clone_size: NA; j_call: TRBJ1-5; cdr3_length: 14
cdr3_nt: TGTGCCAGCAGTTTCTTCCCTCCGGGACTTCCAAGAGATACGCAGTATTTT; cdr3_aa: CASSFFPPGLPRDTQYF; d_call: NA; v_call: TRBV13; clone_size: few; j_call: TRBJ2-3; cdr3_length: 17
cdr3_nt: TGTGCCAGCAGCCCCCGGTTTTTGCGGGGGAGGGGAGATACGCAGTATTTT; cdr3_aa: CASSPRFLRGRGDTQYF; d_call: TRBD2; v_call: TRBV7-2; clone_size: NA; j_call: TRBJ2-3; cdr3_length: 17
cdr3_nt: TGTGCCAGCAGCCCCCGGACTAGCGGGAACGCGAACACCGGGGAGCTGTTTTTT; cdr3_aa: CASSPRTSGNANTGELFF; d_call: TRBD2; v_call: TRBV11-3; clone_size: NA; j_call: TRBJ2-2; cdr3_length: 18
cdr3_nt: TGTGCCAGCTCCCGGTCAGGAATTAATGAAAAACTGTTTTTT; cdr3_aa: CASSRSGINEKLFF; d_call: NA; v_call: TRBV18; clone_size: NA; j_call: TRBJ1-4; cdr3_length: 14
cdr3_nt: TGTGCCAGCAGTCAAACTTCCTACGAGCAGTACTTC; cdr3_aa: CASSQTSYEQYF; d_call: NA; v_call: TRBV6-5; clone_size: NA; j_call: TRBJ2-7; cdr3_length: 12
cdr3_nt: TGTGCCAGCAGTCCCGAAAATAGTTTCGAGCAGTACTTC; cdr3_aa: CASSPENSFEQYF; d_call: NA; v_call: TRBV12-3/TRBV12-4; clone_size: NA; j_call: TRBJ2-7; cdr3_length: 13
cdr3_nt: TGTGCCAGTAGCCCGATTAAGAGCGGGAACACAGATACGCAGTATTTT; cdr3_aa: CASSPIKSGNTDTQYF; d_call: TRBD2; v_call: TRBV19; clone_size: NA; j_call: TRBJ2-3; cdr3_length: 16
cdr3_nt: TGCGCCAGCAGCTTGGAACAGAACACCGGGGAGCTGTTTTTT; cdr3_aa: CASSLEQNTGELFF; d_call: NA; v_call: TRBV5-1; clone_size: NA; j_call: TRBJ2-2; cdr3_length: 14
cdr3_nt: TGTGCCATCAGTGGGCCAATAGTGCGGGAGGTTAACAAGGATGAGCAGTTCTTC; cdr3_aa: CAISGPIVREVNKDEQFF; d_call: TRBD2; v_call: TRBV10-3; clone_size: NA; j_call: TRBJ2-1; cdr3_length: 18
cdr3_nt: TGCAGCCCCGTCAGGGAACCCCCCTCCTACACCTTC; cdr3_aa: CSPVREPPSYTF; d_call: NA; v_call: TRBV29-1; clone_size: NA; j_call: TRBJ1-2; cdr3_length: 12
cdr3_nt: TGTGCCAGCAGCGGAAACAGGGGGCGGACTGAAGCTTTCTTT; cdr3_aa: CASSGNRGRTEAFF; d_call: TRBD1; v_call: TRBV5-5; clone_size: NA; j_call: TRBJ1-1; cdr3_length: 14